This TCR beta chain was sequenced during a study of CD8 T cells in ankylosing spondylitis. Trimming cost V 5 bases and J 0 bases; bases outside gene matches: 4. Looked up from germline, CDR1 is DFQATT and CDR2 is SNEGSKA (reference sequence). The CDR3 spans 14 residues. Findings and caveats of the study: A subset of motif variants has previously been described in the synovial fluid and blood of reactive arthritis. Clones linked to the disease showed a CD8+ phenotype. They occurred at relatively low frequencies in peripheral blood. Ankylosing spondylitis blood seemed to carry a telltale TCR beta motif made of several highly homologous variants.

5'-RACE, quantitative and with molecular barcodes, yielded the TCR beta libraries. TCRdb reprocessed the 5' RACE reads with MiXCR, giving one entry per CDR3 protein. In the table there are roughly 440,000 distinct CDR3 sequences, approximately 17% of which are singletons. For this clonotype: Its antigen is currently unknown.

This receptor was taken from a male donor with ankylosing spondylitis. Sequenced sample: blood, either unsorted or a sorted T cell fraction (not recorded which). The rearrangement uses TRBV20-1 and TRBJ2-1; TRBD2 matches at 7 bases. This CDR3 reads CSARSGNSYNEQFF. The CDR3 DNA is TGCAGTGCTCGCAGCGGGAACTCCTACAATGAGCAGTTCTTC.